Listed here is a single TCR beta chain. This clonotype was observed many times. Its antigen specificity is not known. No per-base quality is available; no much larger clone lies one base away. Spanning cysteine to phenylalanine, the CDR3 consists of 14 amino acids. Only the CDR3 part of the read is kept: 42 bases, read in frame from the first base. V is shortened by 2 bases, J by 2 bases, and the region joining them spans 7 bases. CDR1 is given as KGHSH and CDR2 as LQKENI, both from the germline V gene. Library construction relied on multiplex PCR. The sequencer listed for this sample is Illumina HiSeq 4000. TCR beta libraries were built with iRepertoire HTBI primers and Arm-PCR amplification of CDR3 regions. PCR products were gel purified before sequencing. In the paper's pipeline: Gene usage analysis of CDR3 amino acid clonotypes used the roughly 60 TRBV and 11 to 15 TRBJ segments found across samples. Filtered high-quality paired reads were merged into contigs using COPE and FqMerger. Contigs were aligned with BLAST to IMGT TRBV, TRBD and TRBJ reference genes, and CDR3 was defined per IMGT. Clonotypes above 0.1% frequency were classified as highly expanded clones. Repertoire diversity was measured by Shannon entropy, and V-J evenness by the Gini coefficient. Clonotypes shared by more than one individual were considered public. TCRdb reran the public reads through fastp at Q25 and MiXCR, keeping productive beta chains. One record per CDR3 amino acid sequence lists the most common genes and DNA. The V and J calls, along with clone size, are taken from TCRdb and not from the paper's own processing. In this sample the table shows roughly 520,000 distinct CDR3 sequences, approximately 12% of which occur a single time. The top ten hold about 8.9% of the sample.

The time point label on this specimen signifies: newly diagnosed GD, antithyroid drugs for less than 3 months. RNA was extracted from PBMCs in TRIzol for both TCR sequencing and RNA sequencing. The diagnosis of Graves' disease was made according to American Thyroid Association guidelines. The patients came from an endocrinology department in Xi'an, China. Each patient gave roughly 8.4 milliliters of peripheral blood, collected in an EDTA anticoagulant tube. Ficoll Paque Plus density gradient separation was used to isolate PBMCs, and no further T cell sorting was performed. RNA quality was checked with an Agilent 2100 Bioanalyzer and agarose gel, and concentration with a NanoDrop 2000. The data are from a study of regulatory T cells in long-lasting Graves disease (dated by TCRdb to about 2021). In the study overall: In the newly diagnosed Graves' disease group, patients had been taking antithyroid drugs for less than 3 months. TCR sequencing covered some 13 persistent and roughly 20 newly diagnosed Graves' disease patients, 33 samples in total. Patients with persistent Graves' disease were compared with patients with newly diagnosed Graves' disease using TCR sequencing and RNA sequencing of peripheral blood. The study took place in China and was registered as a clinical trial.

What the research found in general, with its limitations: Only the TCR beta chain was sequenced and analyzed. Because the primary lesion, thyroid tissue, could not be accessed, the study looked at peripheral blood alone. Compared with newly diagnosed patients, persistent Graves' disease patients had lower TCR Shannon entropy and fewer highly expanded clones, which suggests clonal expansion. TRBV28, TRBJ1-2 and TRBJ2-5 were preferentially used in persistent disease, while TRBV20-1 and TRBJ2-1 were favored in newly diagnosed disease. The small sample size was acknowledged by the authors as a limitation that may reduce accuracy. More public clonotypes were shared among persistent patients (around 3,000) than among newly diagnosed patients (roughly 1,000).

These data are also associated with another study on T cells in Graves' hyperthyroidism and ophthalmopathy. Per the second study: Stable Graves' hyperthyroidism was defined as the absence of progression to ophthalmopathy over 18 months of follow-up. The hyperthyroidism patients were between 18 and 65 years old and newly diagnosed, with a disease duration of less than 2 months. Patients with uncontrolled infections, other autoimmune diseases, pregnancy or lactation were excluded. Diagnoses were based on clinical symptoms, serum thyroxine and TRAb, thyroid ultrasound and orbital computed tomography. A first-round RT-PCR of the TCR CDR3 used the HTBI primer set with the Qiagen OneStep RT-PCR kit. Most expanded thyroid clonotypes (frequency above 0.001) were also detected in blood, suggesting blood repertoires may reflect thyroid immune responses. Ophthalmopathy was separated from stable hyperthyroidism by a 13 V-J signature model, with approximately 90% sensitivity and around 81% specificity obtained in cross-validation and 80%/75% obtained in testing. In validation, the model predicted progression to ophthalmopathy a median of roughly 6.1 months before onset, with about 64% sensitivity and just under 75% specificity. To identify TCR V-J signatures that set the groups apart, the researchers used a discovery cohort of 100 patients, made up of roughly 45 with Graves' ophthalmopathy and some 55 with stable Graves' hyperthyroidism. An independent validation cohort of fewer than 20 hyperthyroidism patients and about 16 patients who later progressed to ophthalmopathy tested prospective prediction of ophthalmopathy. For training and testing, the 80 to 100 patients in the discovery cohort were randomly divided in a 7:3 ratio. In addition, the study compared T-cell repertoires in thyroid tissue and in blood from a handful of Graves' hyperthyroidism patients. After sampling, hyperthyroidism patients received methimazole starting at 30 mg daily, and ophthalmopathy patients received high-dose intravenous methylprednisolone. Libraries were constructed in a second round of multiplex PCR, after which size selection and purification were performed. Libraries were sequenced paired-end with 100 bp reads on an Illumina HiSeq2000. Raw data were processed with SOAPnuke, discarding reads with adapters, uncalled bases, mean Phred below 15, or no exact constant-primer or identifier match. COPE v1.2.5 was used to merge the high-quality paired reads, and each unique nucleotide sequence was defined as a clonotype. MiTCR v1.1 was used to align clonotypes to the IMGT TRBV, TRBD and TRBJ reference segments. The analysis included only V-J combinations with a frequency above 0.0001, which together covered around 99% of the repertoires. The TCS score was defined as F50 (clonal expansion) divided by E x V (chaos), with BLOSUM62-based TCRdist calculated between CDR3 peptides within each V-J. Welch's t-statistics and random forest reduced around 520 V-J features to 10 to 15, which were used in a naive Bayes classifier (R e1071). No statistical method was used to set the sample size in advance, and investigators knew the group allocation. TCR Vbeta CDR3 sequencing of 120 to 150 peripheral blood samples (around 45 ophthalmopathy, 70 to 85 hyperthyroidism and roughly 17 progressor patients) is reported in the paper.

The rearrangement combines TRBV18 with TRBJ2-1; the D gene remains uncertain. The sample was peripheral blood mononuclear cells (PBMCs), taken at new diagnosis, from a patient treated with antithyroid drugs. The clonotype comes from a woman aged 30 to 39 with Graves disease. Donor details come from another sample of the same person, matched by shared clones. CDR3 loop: CASSPEYTYNEQFF. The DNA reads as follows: TGTGCCAGCTCACCAGAATACACCTACAATGAGCAGTTCTTC.